This T cell receptor (beta chain) stems from a study of vaccination effects on CD4 cells after COVID-19. Study context: The median interval between the second dose and post-vaccine sampling was 72 days.

The repertoire was sequenced with immunoSEQ multiplex PCR; TCRdb's copy has only in-frame clones and lacks some. The sample carries 75,000 or so clones, roughly 80% recorded once. ViraFEST expansion of antigen-specific CD4+ T cells with viral peptide pools preceded sequencing. Isolation of CD4+ T cells took place after about 10 days of culture. Vaccine administered to participants consisted of two doses of either BNT162b2 or mRNA-1273. The culture medium for around 2 million PBMC per well included around 9 IU/ml IL-2 and about 10 ug/ml peptides. This CDR3 has 16 amino acids. Trimming removed 4 bases at V and 2 bases at J, with 16 bases between. Germline V lookup: CDR1 SGHRS, CDR2 YFSETQ. Details on this clone: Antigen specificity is unknown.

The sample in question was CD4+ T cells from PBMCs cultured with HCoV-OC43 spike peptides, obtained after COVID-19 vaccination. Subset reported: HCoV-OC43 spike overlapping peptide pool stimulation. This chain joins TRBV5-1 and TRBJ2-1, with D perhaps TRBD2 (5 bases). The clonotype originates from a human donor who received a COVID-19 vaccine. CDR3 protein: CASSLSGSLAYNEQFF. The CDR3 DNA follows: TGCGCCAGCAGCCTGAGCGGCAGCCTAGCCTACAATGAGCAGTTCTTC.